A single sample is the source of the 27 T cell receptor beta chains below, sequenced in a study of lung T cells in sarcoidosis with Löfgren's syndrome. TCRdb independently ran MiXCR on the reads; one entry per CDR3 protein. The sample comprises about 63,000 distinct CDR3 sequences, 20% to 25% of which are singletons, and 2% to 2.5% rests with the top ten. Material for sequencing was CD4+ T cells from PBMCs. These receptors were collected from a human donor with sarcoidosis (Löfgren's syndrome or another form), or a control subject (not recorded which).

This clonotype was recorded many times. This chain joins TRBV28 and TRBJ1-5, with 8 nucleotides matching TRBD1. The ends lost 6 bases at V and 3 bases at J; junction bases unmatched: 7. The germline CDR1 and CDR2 sequences are MDHEN and SYDVKM. The CDR3 has 15 residues. The CDR3 sequence: CASSPGTGDNQPQHF. The CDR3 bases are TGTGCCAGCAGCCCCGGGACAGGTGACAATCAGCCCCAGCATTTT.

The chain is built from TRBV3-1 and TRBJ2-5; D is unclear. V gave up 2 bases and J gave up 2 bases, with 3 bases separating them. Germline V gene sequence: CDR1 LGHDT, CDR2 YNNKEL (reference sequence). CDR3 length equals 12 residues. In DNA, the CDR3 is TGTGCCAGCAGCCAACCACAAGAGACCCAGTACTTC. Translating it yields CASSQPQETQYF.

This clonotype was observed at least ten times. This sequence joins TRBV20-1 and TRBJ2-7; possibly TRBD1 for D (6 bases). In germline, CDR1 is DFQATT, CDR2 SNEGSKA (reference sequence). This CDR3 spans 11 amino acids. V was pared by 6 bases and J by 9 bases, with 15 bases between. CDR3 nucleotide sequence: TGCAGTGCCGACAGGAGCCAGGGGCAGTACTTC. Protein: CSADRSQGQYF.

As for this clonotype: The junction differs from germline at one of its ends, possibly a read error. V is TRBV2 and J is TRBJ1-4; D not certain. CDR3 length: 14 amino acids. CDR1 SNHLY and CDR2 FYNNEI come from the germline V gene. The CDR3 sequence: CANSEQRRNEKLFF. The DNA of the CDR3 is TGTGCCAACAGTGAGCAGAGACGGAATGAAAAACTGTTTTTT.

Ten or more counts support this clonotype. V and J are TRBV20-1 and TRBJ2-5, with TRBD1 matching over 8 bases. From germline, CDR1 is DFQATT and CDR2 SNEGSKA (reference sequence). V shed 3 bases, J shed 7 bases, and the junction held 4 bases outside the gene matches. The CDR3 consists of 12 residues. CDR3 in amino acids: CSARDRDATQYF. CDR3 DNA sequence: TGCAGTGCTAGGGACAGGGACGCGACCCAGTACTTC.

The rearrangement uses TRBV27 and TRBJ1-3; D is unresolved. There are 18 residues in the CDR3. Trimming cost V 5 bases and J 0 bases, with 20 bases left between them. Germline CDR1 MNHEY, CDR2 SMNVEV (reference sequence). CDR3 loop: CASSPLRRSQYSGNTIYF. The CDR3 nucleotides are TGTGCCAGCAGTCCCCTCAGGCGATCTCAATACTCTGGAAACACCATATATTTT.

This clonotype was counted ten times or more. The gene calls are TRBV12-3 or TRBV12-4 and TRBJ1-2; the match to TRBD1 covers 7 bases. CDR3 length: 12 amino acids. The V segment lost 10 bases and the J segment 8 bases; nucleotides outside the gene matches: 10. The CDR3 protein is CATQGEQMGYTF. The DNA for the CDR3 is TGTGCCACCCAGGGGGAGCAGATGGGCTACACCTTC.

This clonotype came up many times. The chain links TRBV20-1 to TRBJ2-7, with D possibly TRBD2 on 6 matching bases. CDR3 length equals 15 residues. Trimming shortened V by 3 bases and J by 0 bases, and 15 bases separated the two germline ends. The germline V gene has CDR1 DFQATT and CDR2 SNEGSKA (reference sequence). The CDR3 nucleotides read TGCAGTGCTAGTCTAAGCGGGCTTAGCTCCTACGAGCAGTACGTC. Amino acids: CSASLSGLSSYEQYV.

This clonotype was counted ten times or more. V usage is TRBV28 and J usage is TRBJ1-2; the D is unclear. The germline V gene has CDR1 MDHEN and CDR2 SYDVKM. V dropped 1 base and J dropped 3 bases, with 6 bases sitting between them. The CDR3 extends over 13 amino acids. CDR3 sequence: CASSLSSYYGYTF. CDR3 nucleotides: TGTGCCAGCAGTTTATCTAGCTACTATGGCTACACCTTC.

This clonotype has just a few counts. This chain links TRBV28 with TRBJ1-3, with a possible D match to TRBD1 (6 bases). Germline V gene data show CDR1 as MDHEN and CDR2 as SYDVKM. Between the trimmed V and J ends, which lost 7 bases and 0 bases, there was a span of 7 bases. This CDR3 has 13 amino acids. CDR3 sequence (DNA): TGTGCCAGCAACAGGGTCTCTGGAAACACCATATATTTT. Its translation is CASNRVSGNTIYF.

In regard to this clonotype: A much larger clone differs by one base, so this may be a read error. The chain couples TRBV24-1 to TRBJ2-5; TRBD1 matches at 8 bases. This CDR3 contains 15 residues. Trimming at V came to 4 bases and at J to 3 bases, leaving 6 bases not matched to a gene. Per germline, CDR1 KGHDR and CDR2 SFDVKD. The CDR3 spells CATSDLTGGEETQYF. CDR3 DNA sequence: TGTGCCACCAGTGACCTAACAGGGGGAGAAGAGACCCAGTACTTC.

About this clonotype itself: This may arise from a read error, as a much more abundant clone is one base away. CDR3 amino acids: CASSSRGGIRKAYNSPLHF. The CDR3 DNA is TGTGCCAGCAGTAGTCGGGGGGGTATCAGGAAGGCCTATAATTCACCCCTCCACTTT. V and J are TRBV28 and TRBJ1-6; D possibly corresponds to TRBD1 (5 bases). The CDR3 length is 19 residues. V was cut by 5 bases and J by 2 bases, with 22 bases left in between. CDR1 and CDR2 from the germline V gene are MDHEN and SYDVKM.

This clonotype occurred many times. The chain joins TRBV6-1 to TRBJ2-7; TRBD1 aligns across 9 bases. This CDR3 is 15 amino acids long. Germline-derived CDR1 and CDR2 are MNHNS and SASEGT. V shed 5 bases, J shed 7 bases, and the junction held 12 bases outside the gene matches. CDR3 in amino acids: CASSQTGGIGEEQYV. The CDR3 coding sequence is TGTGCCAGCAGTCAAACAGGGGGCATCGGGGAGGAGCAGTACGTC.

Concerning this clonotype: This may be a read error: a much more frequent sequence differs by one nucleotide. This chain links TRBV7-3 with TRBJ2-7; D may be TRBD1 (6 bases). Germline V gene lookup returns CDR1 SGHTA and CDR2 FQGTGA. V was pared by 6 bases and J by 2 bases, with 14 bases between. The CDR3 covers 14 residues. CDR3 loop: CASSYTGFPYEQYF. Written as DNA, the CDR3 is TGTGCCAGCAGTTACACAGGGTTCCCCTACGAGCAGTACTTC.

This clonotype came up many times. V is TRBV28 and J is TRBJ1-5, with D perhaps matching TRBD1 (6 bases). This CDR3 is built from 16 residues. Germline CDR1 MDHEN, CDR2 SYDVKM. The V gene lost 7 bases and the J gene lost 0 bases, with 16 bases spanning the gap. The CDR3 DNA reads as TGTGCCAGCAAGTCCAGGGGCCCCTATAGCAATCAGCCCCAGCATTTT. It yields the protein CASKSRGPYSNQPQHF.

This clonotype was seen at least ten times. This chain joins TRBV28 and TRBJ2-1; possible D gene TRBD1, 7 bases. The V gene's germline CDR1 is MDHEN and CDR2 SYDVKM. This CDR3 has 15 amino acids. Trimming pared 0 bases from V and 3 bases from J, leaving 9 bases between. Written as DNA, the CDR3 is TGTGCCAGCAGTTTATGGCAGGGGGGCTACAATGAGCAGTTCTTC. Translating it yields CASSLWQGGYNEQFF.

There are many counts of this clonotype. J is TRBJ2-7 and V is TRBV7-9; 7 bases match TRBD1. V shed 4 bases, J shed 6 bases, and the junction held 6 bases outside the gene matches. The CDR3 covers 13 residues. From germline, CDR1 is SEHNR and CDR2 FQNEAQ (reference sequence). The CDR3 here is CASSSRQGVEQYF. The CDR3 DNA sequence: TGTGCCAGCAGCTCACGGCAGGGGGTCGAGCAGTACTTC.

V is TRBV5-1 and J is TRBJ2-1, with a weak D call TRBD2 (6 bases). Germline CDR1 SGHRS, CDR2 YFSETQ. The V and J ends lost 0 bases and 0 bases respectively, with 10 bases between them. There are 16 residues in the CDR3. CDR3 in DNA: TGCGCCAGCAGCTTGGCCGGGACTTACTCCTACAATGAGCAGTTCTTC. This encodes CASSLAGTYSYNEQFF.

This clonotype was counted only a few times. The chain has TRBV7-2 and TRBJ2-3; 8 nucleotides agree with TRBD1. The V gene end was trimmed by 3 bases and the J gene end by 3 bases; junction bases not matched to a gene: 5. The CDR3 loop spans 15 amino acids. Germline CDR1 and CDR2: SGHTA and FQGNSA. CDR3 bases: TGTGCCAGCAGCTTGGACAGGGTGGGGACAGATACGCAGTATTTT. Translation: CASSLDRVGTDTQYF.

This clonotype was seen ten or more times. The gene calls are TRBV7-9 and TRBJ2-1; 8 bases match TRBD1. Germline CDR1 and CDR2: SEHNR and FQNEAQ (reference sequence). CDR3 length equals 19 residues. J was trimmed by 14 bases and V by 1 base; bases with no gene match: 25. In nucleotides, the CDR3 is TGTGCCAGCAGCTTAGGACCGAAAGAGGTTTCCAGGGGGCGGATAAAGGAGTTCTTC. It encodes CASSLGPKEVSRGRIKEFF.

This clonotype was seen more than once but under ten times. CDR3 region: CASSLGTGVEFYEQYF. CDR3 in DNA: TGTGCCAGCAGCTTGGGGACAGGGGTCGAATTCTACGAGCAGTACTTC. This chain joins TRBV5-6 and TRBJ2-7; TRBD1 matches at 9 bases. The V and J ends lost 0 bases and 3 bases, in that order; junction bases with no gene match: 7. CDR1 is SGHDT and CDR2 is YYEEEE in the germline V gene. The CDR3 totals 16 residues.

By sample fraction, this clonotype is medium-sized. This sequence joins TRBV15 and TRBJ2-1, with D possibly called TRBD1 or TRBD2 (5 bases each). Germline CDR1 is LNHNV and CDR2 is YYDKDF (reference sequence). V lost 3 bases, J lost 8 bases, and 14 bases lay in between. The length of the CDR3 is 14 residues. The CDR3 nucleotides are TGTGCCACCAGCAGCGGTGGGACGTGGGATGAGCAGTTCTTC. Translating gives CATSSGGTWDEQFF.

This clonotype appeared many times. The V call is TRBV7-2, the J call TRBJ2-3, with D unresolved. Germline CDR1 is SGHTA and CDR2 is FQGNSA. This CDR3 comprises 11 residues. The germline V and J ends were trimmed by 6 bases and 5 bases, with 6 bases remaining between them. The CDR3 coding sequence is TGTGCCAGCAGTTTCGTAGATACGCAGTATTTT. Protein sequence: CASSFVDTQYF.

Worth noting for this clonotype: At one end the junction does not follow the germline gene, possibly because of a read error. DNA for the CDR3: TGTACCACCAGTGATTGGGGGACAGGGGATTTCACAGATACGCAGTATTTT. Protein: CTTSDWGTGDFTDTQYF. V gene TRBV24-1 combines with J gene TRBJ2-3; 10 nucleotides agree with TRBD1. Germline loops: CDR1 KGHDR, CDR2 SFDVKD. The CDR3 consists of 17 residues.

As for this clonotype: The junction differs from germline at one of its ends, possibly a read error. This chain uses TRBV12-3 or TRBV12-4 with TRBJ1-5, with no clear D. The CDR3 runs 14 residues. This chain's CDR3 is CASSFGRSNQPRHF. The CDR3 DNA is TGTGCCAGCAGTTTCGGGAGGAGCAATCAGCCCCGGCATTTT.

This clonotype was seen at least ten times. This chain links TRBV6-1 with TRBJ2-5; 8 bases map to TRBD2. Germline V gene data show CDR1 as MNHNS and CDR2 as SASEGT. The CDR3 spans 15 residues. V lost 5 bases, J lost 4 bases, and 9 bases stayed unmatched. CDR3 DNA sequence: TGTGCCAGCAGTCCGGGACTAGTAGCCGGAGAGACCCAGTACTTC. As protein: CASSPGLVAGETQYF.

This clonotype was seen just once. A much larger clone sits a single nucleotide away, making a read error possible. This chain joins TRBV10-2 and TRBJ1-1; D call uncertain. Germline V gives CDR1 WSHSY, CDR2 SAAADI. This CDR3 contains 14 residues. Trimming removed 11 bases from V and 0 bases from J, with 16 bases in between. CDR3 residues: CAGNSDGMNTEAFF. CDR3 DNA sequence: TGCGCCGGCAACTCAGACGGGATGAACACTGAAGCTTTCTTT.